The 11 T cell receptor beta chains given below trace back to one sample, sequenced in a study of T-cell reconstitution after alpha-beta-depleted transplantation in children. Preparation of the TCRbeta library involved a method that used unique molecular identifiers. A single record per CDR3 protein comes from TCRdb applying MiXCR to the PCR reads. Of some 830,000 distinct CDR3 sequences detected, approximately 15% appear once; the ten largest clones hold around 5.3%. This specimen was PBMCs, mostly from graft donor cells, taken 360 days after TCRalphabeta/CD19-depleted stem cell transplant. The source is a male patient between 10 and 17 years old who had a stem cell transplant for acute lymphoblastic leukemia, so the T cells may come from the graft donor.

The chain carries TRBV7-6 and TRBJ2-1, with TRBD2 identical over 13 bases. The CDR3 runs to 14 residues. After removal of 6 bases from V and 8 bases from J, the junction contained 4 bases not matched to a gene. CDR1 is SGHVS, CDR2 FNYEAQ, per germline. The CDR3 loop reads CASRTSGRSYEQFF. The CDR3 DNA sequence: TGTGCCAGCAGGACTAGCGGGAGGTCCTATGAGCAGTTCTTC.

The rearrangement links TRBV15 to TRBJ2-1; possibly TRBD2 for D (5 bases). Germline loops: CDR1 LNHNV, CDR2 YYDKDF (reference sequence). V lost 1 base, J lost 10 bases, and 20 bases lay in between. This CDR3 is 16 amino acids long. CDR3 sequence (DNA): TGTGCCACCAGCAGAGGGGTTAGCGTCTCGTTTAGGGAGCAGTTCTTC. It yields the protein CATSRGVSVSFREQFF.

This clonotype was seen at least ten times. The gene calls are TRBV27 and TRBJ1-1, with no clear D. Trimming took off 4 bases at V and 4 bases at J, with 7 bases between the two ends. CDR3 length: 12 residues. Germline lookup yields CDR1 MNHEY and CDR2 SMNVEV (reference sequence). CDR3 DNA: TGTGCCAGCAGTTCCGGACGCACTGAAGCTTTCTTT. It translates to CASSSGRTEAFF.

This clonotype was detected a few times. The chain carries TRBV4-1 and TRBJ1-5; 7 nucleotides agree with TRBD1. This CDR3 is built from 17 residues. V trimming: 3 bases; J trimming: 3 bases; junction bases outside the gene matches: 11. Germline V gives CDR1 MGHRA, CDR2 YSYEKL. In nucleotides, the CDR3 is TGCGCCAGCAGCCACGGACAGTTCGACAGGGACAATCAGCCCCAGCATTTT. Translation: CASSHGQFDRDNQPQHF.

This rearrangement joins TRBV2 to TRBJ2-7; D may correspond to TRBD1 or TRBD2 (5 bases each). Germline V lookup: CDR1 SNHLY, CDR2 FYNNEI. The CDR3 loop spans 17 amino acids. V was cut by 1 base and J by 0 bases, with 16 bases left in between. CDR3 residues: CASSEGGWPRISYEQYF. In DNA form, the CDR3 reads TGTGCCAGCAGTGAAGGGGGGTGGCCTCGTATCTCCTACGAGCAGTACTTC.

This clonotype turned up a few times. CDR3: CASSEGPSSYNEQFF. CDR3 DNA sequence: TGTGCCAGCAGTGAAGGGCCGAGCTCCTACAATGAGCAGTTCTTC. The chain employs TRBV25-1 and TRBJ2-1; D gene unclear. From germline, CDR1 is MGHDK and CDR2 SYGVNS. The CDR3 runs to 15 residues. V lost 2 bases, J lost 0 bases, and 8 bases lay in between.

The chain recombines TRBV21-1 with TRBJ2-5; the table gives TRBD1 as D, unverified against the DNA. TRBV21-1 is reported as a pseudogene. The CDR3 sequence is 17 residues long. The CDR3 nucleotides read TGTGCCAGCAGCACGCGCCCGGGACGAAGAGGCGGGGAGACCCAGTACTTC. Translation gives CASSTRPGRRGGETQYF.

The J gene is TRBJ1-1, the V gene TRBV5-1; D unresolved. V was clipped by 1 base and J by 3 bases, with 13 bases between them. Germline V lookup: CDR1 SGHRS, CDR2 YFSETQ. CDR3 length: 15 amino acids. CDR3 coding DNA: TGCGCCAGCAGCTTGAGTAGAGCCGGCTACACTGAAGCTTTCTTT. It specifies CASSLSRAGYTEAFF.

This clonotype was picked up many times. J is TRBJ1-5 and V is TRBV12-3 or TRBV12-4, with D uncertain. Trimming took off 4 bases at V and 1 base at J, with 5 bases between the two ends. This CDR3 region has 13 residues. DNA of the CDR3: TGTGCCAGCAGTTGGATGAGCAATCAGCCCCAGCATTTT. It codes for CASSWMSNQPQHF.

This chain uses TRBV29-1 with TRBJ2-6, with D unclear. The germline V gene has CDR1 SQVTM and CDR2 ANQGSEA. Trimming pared 3 bases from V and 4 bases from J, leaving 10 bases between. This CDR3 comprises 14 residues. The CDR3 DNA follows: TGCAGCGTTGAGTGGCCGTTCGGGGCCAACGTCCTGACTTTC. It translates to CSVEWPFGANVLTF.

This clonotype was observed a few times. V usage is TRBV9 and J usage is TRBJ1-4; D not resolved. The V end was cut by 0 bases, the J end by 7 bases, with 10 bases between. Per the germline V gene, CDR1 is SGDLS and CDR2 is YYNGEE. The CDR3 has 14 amino acids. Here the CDR3 DNA reads TGTGCCAGCAGCGTAGCGGGTGGCGGTGAAAAACTGTTTTTT. This encodes CASSVAGGGEKLFF.